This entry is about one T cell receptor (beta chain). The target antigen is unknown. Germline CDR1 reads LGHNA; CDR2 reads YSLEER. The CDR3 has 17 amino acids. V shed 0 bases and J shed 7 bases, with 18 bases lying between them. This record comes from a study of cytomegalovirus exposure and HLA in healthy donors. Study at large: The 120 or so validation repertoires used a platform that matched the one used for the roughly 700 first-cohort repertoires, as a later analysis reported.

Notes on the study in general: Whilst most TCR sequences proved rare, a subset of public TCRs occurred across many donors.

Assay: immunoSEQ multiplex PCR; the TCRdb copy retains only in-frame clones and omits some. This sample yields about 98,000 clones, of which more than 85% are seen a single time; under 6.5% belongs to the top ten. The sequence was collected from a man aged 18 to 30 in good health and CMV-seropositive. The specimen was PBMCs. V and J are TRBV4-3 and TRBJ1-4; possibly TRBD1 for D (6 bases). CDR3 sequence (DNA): TGCGCCAGCAGCCAAGATTCGGCCAGGGGAAGGAGTGAAAAACTGTTTTTT. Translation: CASSQDSARGRSEKLFF.